A selection of T cell receptor beta chains follows, all from one sample in a study of OX40 agonist ivuxolimab in advanced cancers. Method: immunoSEQ multiplex PCR; TCRdb's copy keeps in-frame clones and lacks some. This table holds approximately 99,000 clones, approximately 90% found once. The sample here was CD4+ or CD8+ T cells sorted from blood, taken in a trial of the OX40 agonist ivuxolimab. Receptors originate from an adult with an advanced solid tumor such as melanoma, head and neck, liver or kidney cancer. Each CDR3 is given with its conserved first and last residue. Fields, in order: CDR3 protein, J gene, V gene, clone size. Size is stated for part of the rows, as once, few or many counts, or as a class when the clone is expanded.

CDR3: CASSYDRESAYEQYF
J: TRBJ2-7
V: TRBV6-6
size: .

CDR3: CASSRGTGSTDTQYF
J: TRBJ2-3
V: TRBV2
size: .

CDR3: CASSETTTGGGETQYF
J: TRBJ2-5
V: TRBV6-1
size: .

CDR3: CATGAVLNTEAFF
J: TRBJ1-1
V: TRBV2
size: .

CDR3: CASSLVGTASSGNTIYF
J: TRBJ1-3
V: TRBV11-3
size: once

CDR3: CASSLMDTGELFF
J: TRBJ2-2
V: TRBV7-3
size: .

CDR3: CASSYSRDRAEKLFF
J: TRBJ1-4
V: TRBV6-5
size: .

CDR3: CASSDNPGPRGAYEQYF
J: TRBJ2-7
V: TRBV5-1
size: .

CDR3: CASSASPGTRVNNEQFF
J: TRBJ2-1
V: TRBV9
size: once

CDR3: CASSLVEGGEQYF
J: TRBJ2-7
V: TRBV11-3
size: .

CDR3: CASIQGLAGGPYEQYF
J: TRBJ2-7
V: TRBV11-1
size: .

CDR3: CSVRSGRDTDTQYF
J: TRBJ2-3
V: TRBV29-1
size: once

CDR3: CASSGGTASTDTQYF
J: TRBJ2-3
V: TRBV6-1
size: .

CDR3: CASSQDLARGGTDTQYF
J: TRBJ2-3
V: TRBV4-2
size: .

CDR3: CASSWGPGTSGGETQYF
J: TRBJ2-5
V: TRBV5-6
size: .

CDR3: CASSPDPIVLECDEQFF
J: TRBJ2-1
V: TRBV23-1
size: .

CDR3: CASRPGGRPNGYTF
J: TRBJ1-2
V: TRBV6-5
size: .

CDR3: CAWSVLRGDEQFF
J: TRBJ2-1
V: TRBV30
size: .

CDR3: CASSQVGGREQYF
J: TRBJ2-7
V: TRBV14
size: .

CDR3: CASRTGGVDTQYF
J: TRBJ2-3
V: TRBV19
size: once

CDR3: CASSLGQGHEAFF
J: TRBJ1-1
V: TRBV11-1
size: .

CDR3: CASRRQGRFSYEQYF
J: TRBJ2-7
V: TRBV6-5
size: .

CDR3: CSVRLAGVTDTQYF
J: TRBJ2-3
V: TRBV29-1
size: .

CDR3: CASRADASEQFF
J: TRBJ2-1
V: TRBV2
size: .

CDR3: CASSPDYSYGYTF
J: TRBJ1-2
V: TRBV14
size: once

CDR3: CASSHRQGNSPLHF
J: TRBJ1-6
V: TRBV14
size: .

CDR3: CASSLLAGGLTDTQYF
J: TRBJ2-3
V: TRBV11-2
size: .

CDR3: CASSLGDGSYEQYF
J: TRBJ2-7
V: TRBV5-1
size: .

CDR3: CAWSVQSQQPQHF
J: TRBJ1-5
V: TRBV30
size: once

CDR3: CASSLTGVTDTQYF
J: TRBJ2-3
V: TRBV7-3
size: .

CDR3: CASKPANQPQHF
J: TRBJ1-5
V: TRBV19
size: .

CDR3: CASSADRYSTDTQYF
J: TRBJ2-3
V: TRBV6-1
size: .

CDR3: CAWRRLNTEAFF
J: TRBJ1-1
V: TRBV30
size: few

CDR3: CAATGAATNYGYTF
J: TRBJ1-2
V: TRBV6-1
size: .

CDR3: CASSALGEYSNQPQHF
J: TRBJ1-5
V: TRBV5-5
size: .

CDR3: CASSSDRLNTDTQYF
J: TRBJ2-3
V: TRBV19
size: .

CDR3: CASKRAGSYEQYF
J: TRBJ2-7
V: TRBV19
size: .

CDR3: CASSLRPLGETQYF
J: TRBJ2-5
V: TRBV13
size: .

CDR3: CASSSTSGVYNEQFF
J: TRBJ2-1
V: TRBV5-4
size: .

CDR3: CASSTGGRNYGYTF
J: TRBJ1-2
V: TRBV6-6
size: .

CDR3: CASSVPGAGSYNSPLHF
J: TRBJ1-6
V: TRBV5-6
size: .

CDR3: CASSARGTGGNTQYF
J: TRBJ2-3
V: TRBV9
size: .

CDR3: CASSLQGSGTGGNQPQHF
J: TRBJ1-5
V: TRBV7-8
size: .

CDR3: CASSSLSGTNEKLFF
J: TRBJ1-4
V: TRBV5-1
size: once

CDR3: CASSLDSNYGYTF
J: TRBJ1-2
V: TRBV5-1
size: .

CDR3: CASSLAGARDYEQYF
J: TRBJ2-7
V: TRBV5-1
size: .